The entry below describes one TCR beta chain. At one end, the junction sequence differs from germline, possibly due to a read error. The data originate from a study of blood T cell repertoires in COVID-19. Sequencing used immunoSEQ multiplex PCR; TCRdb keeps in-frame clones, though not all of them. The table has 70,000 to 90,000 clones, almost 85% seen once. Per germline, CDR1 SSHAT and CDR2 FNYEAQ (reference sequence). This CDR3 is built from 14 residues. Sequenced: peripheral blood. The receptor comes from a man aged 45-65 years with COVID-19, enrolled during active disease. The rearrangement links TRBV7-7 to TRBJ2-7, with 9 bases lining up with TRBD1. The CDR3 protein is CASSPGQGINEQYF. The CDR3 region has the DNA TGTGCTAGCAGCCCAGGACAGGGGATCAACGAGCAGTACTTC. The whole variable domain, filled in from reference TRBV7-7 and TRBJ2-7, reads GAGVSQSPRYKVTKRGQDVTLRCDPISSHATLYWYQQALGQGPEFLTYFNYEAQPDKSGLPSDRFSAERPEGSISTLTIQRTEQRDSAMYRCASSPGQGINEQYFGPGTRLTVT.